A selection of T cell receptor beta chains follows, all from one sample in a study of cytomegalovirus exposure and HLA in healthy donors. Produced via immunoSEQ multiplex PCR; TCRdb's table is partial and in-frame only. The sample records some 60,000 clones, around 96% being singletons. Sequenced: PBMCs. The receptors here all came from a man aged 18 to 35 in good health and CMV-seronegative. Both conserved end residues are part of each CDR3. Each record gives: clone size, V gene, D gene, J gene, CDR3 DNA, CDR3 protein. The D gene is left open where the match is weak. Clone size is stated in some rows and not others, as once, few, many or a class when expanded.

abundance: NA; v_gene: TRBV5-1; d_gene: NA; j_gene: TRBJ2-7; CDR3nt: TGCGCCAGCAGCTTTTCCTCTCAAGCGGGCGAGCAGTACTTC; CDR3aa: CASSFSSQAGEQYF
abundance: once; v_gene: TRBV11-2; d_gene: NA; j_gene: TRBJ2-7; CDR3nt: TGTGCCAGCAGCCCCCGGACTCAATTCGCCCCTTACGAGCAGTACTTC; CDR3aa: CASSPRTQFAPYEQYF
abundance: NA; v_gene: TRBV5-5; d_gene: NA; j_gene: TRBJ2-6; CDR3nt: TGTGCCAGCAGCCTCGGTCCTTTGTCGGGGGCTGGGGCCAACGTCCTGACTTTC; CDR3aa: CASSLGPLSGAGANVLTF
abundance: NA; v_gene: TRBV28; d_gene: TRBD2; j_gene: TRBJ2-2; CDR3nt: TGTGCCAGCAGTTTGGTTAGCGGGTTTAAGGCGAACACCGGGGAGCTGTTTTTT; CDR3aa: CASSLVSGFKANTGELFF
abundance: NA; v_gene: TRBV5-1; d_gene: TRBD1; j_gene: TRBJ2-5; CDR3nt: TGCGCCAGCAGCTTACAGGGGGTCGGAGAGACCCAGTACTTC; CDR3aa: CASSLQGVGETQYF
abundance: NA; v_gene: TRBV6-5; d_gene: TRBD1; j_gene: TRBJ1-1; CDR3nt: TGTGCCAGCAGTTATTCGGACAGGGGCACTGAAGCTTTCTTT; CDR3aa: CASSYSDRGTEAFF
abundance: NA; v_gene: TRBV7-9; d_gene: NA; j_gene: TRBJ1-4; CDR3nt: TGTGCCAGCAGCCAACGCGGGACGCGCGGGGGAAAACTGTTTTTT; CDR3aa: CASSQRGTRGGKLFF
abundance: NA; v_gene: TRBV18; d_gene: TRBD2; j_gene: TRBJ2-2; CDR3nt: TGTGCCAGCTCACCCCTAACTAGCGGGGAAGTTCTAACCGGGGAGCTGTTTTTT; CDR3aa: CASSPLTSGEVLTGELFF
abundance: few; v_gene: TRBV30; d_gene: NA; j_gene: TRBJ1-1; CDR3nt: TGTGCCTGGAGTTCGGGGGGTGACACTGAAGCTTTCTTT; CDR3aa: CAWSSGGDTEAFF
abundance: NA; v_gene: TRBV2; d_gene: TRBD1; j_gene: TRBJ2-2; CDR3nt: TGTGCCAGCGAGGGACAGGGTGGGATCGGGGAGCTGTTTTTT; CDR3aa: CASEGQGGIGELFF
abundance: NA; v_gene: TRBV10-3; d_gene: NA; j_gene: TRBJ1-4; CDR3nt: TGTGCCATCAGTGAATCTGACAGTGGTCTTGGAAAACTGTTTTTT; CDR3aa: CAISESDSGLGKLFF
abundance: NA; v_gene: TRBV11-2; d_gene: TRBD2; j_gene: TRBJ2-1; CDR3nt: TGTGCCAGCAGCTTAGAGGGACTAGCCTATGAGCAGTTCTTC; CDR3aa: CASSLEGLAYEQFF
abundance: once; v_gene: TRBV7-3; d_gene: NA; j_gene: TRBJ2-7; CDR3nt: TGTGCCAGCAGCTTACCCACGGACAGTAGCTCCTACGAGCAGTACTTC; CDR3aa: CASSLPTDSSSYEQYF
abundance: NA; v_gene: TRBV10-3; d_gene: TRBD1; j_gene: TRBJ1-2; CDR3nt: TGTGCCATCAGTAGACAGGGTATGGGTGGCTACACCTTC; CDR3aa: CAISRQGMGGYTF
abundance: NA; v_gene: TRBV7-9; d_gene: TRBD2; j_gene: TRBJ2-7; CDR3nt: TGTGCCAGCGGACGGACTAGCGGGAGTTACGAGCAGTACTTC; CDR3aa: CASGRTSGSYEQYF
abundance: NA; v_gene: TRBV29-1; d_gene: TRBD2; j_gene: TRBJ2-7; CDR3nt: TGCAGCGTTCAGGGGACTAGCGGGGGCTACGAGCAGTACTTC; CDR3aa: CSVQGTSGGYEQYF
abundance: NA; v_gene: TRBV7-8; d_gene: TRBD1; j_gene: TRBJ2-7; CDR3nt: TGTGCCAGCAGCCCAGGACAGGATGAAGAGCAGTACTTC; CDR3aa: CASSPGQDEEQYF
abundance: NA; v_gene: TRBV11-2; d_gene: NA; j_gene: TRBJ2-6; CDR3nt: TGTGCCAGCAGCTTAGGAGTTTGGGGAGGTGGGGCCAACGTCCTGACTTTC; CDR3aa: CASSLGVWGGGANVLTF
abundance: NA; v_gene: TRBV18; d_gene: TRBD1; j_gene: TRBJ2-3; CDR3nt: TGTGCCAGCTCACCAGCCGGGACAGGGAGCACAGATACGCAGTATTTT; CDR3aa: CASSPAGTGSTDTQYF
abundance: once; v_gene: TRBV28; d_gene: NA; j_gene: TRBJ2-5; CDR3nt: TGTGCCAGCAGTTTATACGGGGGCCAAGAGACCCAGTACTTC; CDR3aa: CASSLYGGQETQYF
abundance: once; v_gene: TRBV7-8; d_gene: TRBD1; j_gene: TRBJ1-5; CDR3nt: TGTGCCAGCAGCCCCAAGGGGACAGGGGCCGTAAGTCAGCCCCAGCATTTT; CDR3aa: CASSPKGTGAVSQPQHF
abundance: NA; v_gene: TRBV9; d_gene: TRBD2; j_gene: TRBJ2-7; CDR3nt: TGTGCCAGCAGCTTGGGACTAGCGGGGGCCTACGAGCAGTACTTC; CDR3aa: CASSLGLAGAYEQYF